Described below is a single T cell receptor beta chain sequence and its context. Its antigen is currently unknown. Each sample's TCRB immunosequencing used five hundred nanograms of biopsy DNA. The assay was immunoSEQ multiplex PCR, and TCRdb's table has in-frame clones only and misses some. The sample includes 13,000 to 15,000 clones, nearly 90% seen only once; the top ten take roughly 3.3%. The data are from a study of T cell repertoires in ileal Crohn's disease. Study-level results: All patients with clonality above 26.8% had endoscopic recurrence. Active smokers at surgery had more clonal expansions than non-smokers.

Eligibility required adulthood, ileal or ileocolonic Crohn's disease and indicated ileocolonic resection. The CDR3 totals 12 residues. Germline CDR1 reads SQVTM; CDR2 reads ANQGSEA. The V gene is TRBV29-1, the J gene TRBJ2-3; possible D gene TRBD2, 8 bases. This sequence originates from an adult with Crohn's disease. Source material: ileal tissue. CDR3 loop: CTISGTADTQYF. The CDR3 region has the DNA TGCACGATTAGCGGGACAGCAGATACGCAGTATTTT.